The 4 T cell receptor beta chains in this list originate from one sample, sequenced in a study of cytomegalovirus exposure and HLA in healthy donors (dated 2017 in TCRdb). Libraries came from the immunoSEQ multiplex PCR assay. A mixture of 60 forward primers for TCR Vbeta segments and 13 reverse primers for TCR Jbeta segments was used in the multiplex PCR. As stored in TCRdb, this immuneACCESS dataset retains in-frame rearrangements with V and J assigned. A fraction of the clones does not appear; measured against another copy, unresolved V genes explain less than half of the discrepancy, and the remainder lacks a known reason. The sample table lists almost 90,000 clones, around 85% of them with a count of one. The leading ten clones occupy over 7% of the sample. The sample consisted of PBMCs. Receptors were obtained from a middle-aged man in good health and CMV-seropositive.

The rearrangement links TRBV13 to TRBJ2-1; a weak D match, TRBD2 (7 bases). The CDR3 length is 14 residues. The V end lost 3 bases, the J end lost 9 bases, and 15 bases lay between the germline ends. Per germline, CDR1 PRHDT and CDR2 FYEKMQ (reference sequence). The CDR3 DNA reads TGTGCCAGCAGCTTTGGGGGGGGCGAAGGTGAGCAGTTCTTC. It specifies CASSFGGGEGEQFF.

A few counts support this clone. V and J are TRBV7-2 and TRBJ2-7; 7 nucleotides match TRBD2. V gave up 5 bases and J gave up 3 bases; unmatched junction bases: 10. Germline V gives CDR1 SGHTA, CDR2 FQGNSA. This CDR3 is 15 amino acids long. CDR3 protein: CASSLREAEGYEQYF. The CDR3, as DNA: TGTGCCAGCAGCCTACGGGAGGCCGAAGGCTACGAGCAGTACTTC.

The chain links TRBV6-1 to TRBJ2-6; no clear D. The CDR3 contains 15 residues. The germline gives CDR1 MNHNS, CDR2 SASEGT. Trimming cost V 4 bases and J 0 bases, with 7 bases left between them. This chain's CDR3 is CASSGEFSGANVLTF. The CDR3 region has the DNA TGTGCCAGCAGTGGTGAGTTCTCTGGGGCCAACGTCCTGACTTTC.

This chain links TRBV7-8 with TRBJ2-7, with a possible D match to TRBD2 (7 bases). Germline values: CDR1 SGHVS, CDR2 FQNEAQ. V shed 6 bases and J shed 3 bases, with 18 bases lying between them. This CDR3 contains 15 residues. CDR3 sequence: CASRPEGGKIYEQYF. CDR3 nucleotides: TGTGCCAGCAGACCCGAGGGGGGGAAAATCTACGAGCAGTACTTC.